This TCR beta chain comes out of a study of neurological immune-mediated disorders. Germline CDR1 and CDR2: DFQATT and SNEGSKA (reference sequence). This CDR3 is 16 amino acids long. The V gene lost 0 bases and the J gene lost 3 bases, with 16 bases spanning the gap. MiXCR, applied by TCRdb to the 5' RACE reads, yields one record per CDR3 protein. The profile shows about 50,000 distinct CDR3 sequences, approximately 17% of them singletons. This chain joins TRBV20-1 and TRBJ2-3; possible D gene TRBD1, 5 bases. Sequenced input: PBMCs. The source of this sequence is a man between 60 and 70 years old in good health. CDR3 sequence (DNA): TGCAGTGCTAGAGATAGGCGCCAGGGCGGAACAGATACGCAGTATTTT. Translating gives CSARDRRQGGTDTQYF.